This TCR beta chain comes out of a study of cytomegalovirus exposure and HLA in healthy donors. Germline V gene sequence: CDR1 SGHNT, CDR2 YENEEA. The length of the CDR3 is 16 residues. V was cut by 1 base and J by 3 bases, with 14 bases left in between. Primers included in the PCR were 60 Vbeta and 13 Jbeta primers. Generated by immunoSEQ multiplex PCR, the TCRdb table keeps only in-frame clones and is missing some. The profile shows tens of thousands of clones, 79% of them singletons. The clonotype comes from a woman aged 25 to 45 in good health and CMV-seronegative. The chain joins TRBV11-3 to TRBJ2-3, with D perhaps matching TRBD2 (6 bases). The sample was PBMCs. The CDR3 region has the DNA TGTGCCAGCAGCTTAGGTGCTCGGGAGAGAACAGATACGCAGTATTTT. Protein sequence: CASSLGARERTDTQYF.